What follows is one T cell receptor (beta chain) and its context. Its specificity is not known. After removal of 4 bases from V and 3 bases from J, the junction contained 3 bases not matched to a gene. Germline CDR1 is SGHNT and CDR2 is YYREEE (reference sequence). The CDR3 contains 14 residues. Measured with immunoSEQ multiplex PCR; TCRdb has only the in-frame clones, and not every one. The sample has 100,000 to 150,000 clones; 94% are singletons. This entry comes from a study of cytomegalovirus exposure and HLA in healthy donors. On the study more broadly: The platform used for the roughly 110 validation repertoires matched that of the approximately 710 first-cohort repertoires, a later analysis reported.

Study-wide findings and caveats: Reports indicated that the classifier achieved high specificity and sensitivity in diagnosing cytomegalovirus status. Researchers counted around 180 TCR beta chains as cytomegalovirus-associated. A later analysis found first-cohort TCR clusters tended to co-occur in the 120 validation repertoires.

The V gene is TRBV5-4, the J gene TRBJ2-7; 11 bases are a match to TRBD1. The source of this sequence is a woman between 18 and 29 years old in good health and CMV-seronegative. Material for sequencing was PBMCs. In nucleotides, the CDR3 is TGTGCCAGCAGCCCCGGGACAGGGGGCTACGAGCAGTACTTC. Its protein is CASSPGTGGYEQYF.